There are a few counts of the clone carrying this TCR beta chain. Its specificity is not known. The isolated RNA, all of it, was reverse transcribed, so expressed TCRB transcripts were what got sequenced. Clones were sequenced by immunoSEQ multiplex PCR, and TCRdb holds only the in-frame ones, with some missing. This table has roughly 140,000 clones, 11% appearing once. The CDR3 spans 15 residues. V was pared by 0 bases and J by 1 base, with 9 bases between. This specimen comes from a study of beta chain features in type 1 diabetes. Study-level points and caveats: There were fewer insertions and more deletions at the VDJ junctions of type 1 diabetes patients. Researchers caution that PCR might favor shorter templates, equally among patients and controls. Compared with healthy donors, patients appeared to share more similar naive, central memory and regulatory TCRB repertoires.

Via CD45RO/CCR7/CD25/CD127/CD95/CD27, cells of the CD4+ naive, central memory, regulatory and stem cell-like memory subsets were sorted. This chain links TRBV23-1 with TRBJ1-1; TRBD1 might be the D (5 bases). TRBV23-1 is marked as an open reading frame, function uncertain. The receptor comes from a man aged 18 to 29 in good health. The sequenced material came from central memory CD4+ T cells from blood. CDR3 nucleotide sequence: TGCGCCAGCAGTCAATCGCCAGGGAAGAACACTGAAGCTTTCTTT. Residues: CASSQSPGKNTEAFF.